What follows are 15 T cell receptor beta chains derived from one specimen sequenced in a study of CD8 T cells in Susac syndrome. Random hexamers were used to reverse transcribe the RNA input (about 0.5 to 1 ug). TCRdb re-called the immunoSEQ multiplex PCR reads with MiXCR, one entry per CDR3 protein. The sample includes approximately 190,000 distinct CDR3 sequences, around 93% seen only once; the top ten take 0.1% to 0.12%. The sequenced sample consisted of CD4+ T cells from PBMCs. These receptors were taken from a human donor in good health.

The genes are TRBV6-5 and TRBJ1-1; D may be TRBD1 (5 bases). The germline V gene encodes CDR1 MNHEY and CDR2 SVGAGI. V was cut by 6 bases and J by 4 bases, with 18 bases left in between. The length of the CDR3 is 15 residues. The DNA of the CDR3 is TGTGCCAGCAGCGAGGGGTCGGGCCCGGGCACTGAAGCTTTCTTT. Translation gives CASSEGSGPGTEAFF.

V and J are TRBV23-1 and TRBJ1-2; no definite D call. TRBV23-1 is designated an ORF whose function remains uncertain. Trimming removed 2 bases at V and 4 bases at J, with 8 bases between. The CDR3 covers 13 residues. The CDR3: CASSQTRGYGYTF. The CDR3 DNA follows: TGCGCCAGCAGTCAAACACGGGGCTATGGCTACACCTTC.

The V gene is TRBV5-1, the J gene TRBJ1-6, with 11 bases matching TRBD1. The CDR3 has 16 amino acids. Germline loops: CDR1 SGHRS, CDR2 YFSETQ. Germline trimming cut 5 bases from V and 5 bases from J; bases unmatched to any gene: 6. CDR3 in amino acids: CASRGQGALDNSPLHF. The CDR3 region has the DNA TGCGCCAGCAGAGGACAGGGGGCATTGGATAATTCACCCCTCCACTTT.

V and J are TRBV19 and TRBJ1-1, with 10 nucleotides matching TRBD1. Trimming removed 5 bases from V and 10 bases from J; junction bases left unmatched: 16. The CDR3 extends over 16 amino acids. The germline CDR1 and CDR2 sequences are LNHDA and SQIVND (reference sequence). The CDR3 protein is CASSSRVDRGLGGAFF. Written as DNA, the CDR3 is TGTGCCAGTAGTTCCAGAGTCGACAGGGGGCTAGGGGGAGCTTTCTTT.

This clonotype was recorded only once. The V call is TRBV20-1, the J call TRBJ2-2; maybe TRBD2 (5 bases). Per germline, CDR1 DFQATT and CDR2 SNEGSKA (reference sequence). V dropped 6 bases and J dropped 9 bases, with 14 bases sitting between them. This CDR3 spans 12 amino acids. This chain's CDR3 is CSARRSSRELFF. The CDR3 region has the DNA TGCAGTGCAAGGAGGAGTTCCCGGGAGCTGTTTTTT.

The chain combines TRBV20-1 with TRBJ1-5, with D maybe TRBD1 (5 bases). Deletions cut 2 bases from V and 0 bases from J, with 14 bases between. The CDR3 has 16 amino acids. Germline values: CDR1 DFQATT, CDR2 SNEGSKA (reference sequence). For the CDR3, the DNA is TGCAGTGCTAGACCCCAGGGACGAGATAGCAATCAGCCCCAGCATTTT. This gives the protein CSARPQGRDSNQPQHF.

This chain links TRBV20-1 with TRBJ2-7; D remains ambiguous. The CDR3 spans 12 residues. V was pared by 6 bases and J by 2 bases, with 11 bases between. The germline CDR1 and CDR2 sequences are DFQATT and SNEGSKA (reference sequence). The CDR3 loop reads CSAPGPAYEQYV. The CDR3 DNA reads as TGCAGTGCCCCTGGACCTGCCTACGAGCAGTACGTC.

V usage is TRBV18 and J usage is TRBJ1-5; TRBD1 might be the D (5 bases). The CDR3 covers 14 residues. Trimming removed 4 bases from V and 4 bases from J, with 11 bases in between. The V gene's germline CDR1 is KGHSH and CDR2 LQKENI. The CDR3 here is CASSLRDRNQPQHF. The CDR3 region has the DNA TGTGCCAGCTCACTCCGGGACCGTAATCAGCCCCAGCATTTT. Using reference TRBV18 and TRBJ1-5 for the parts outside the CDR3, the full variable domain is NAGVMQNPRHLVRRRGQEARLRCSPMKGHSHVYWYRQLPEEGLKFMVYLQKENIIDESGMPKERFSAEFPKEGPSILRIQQVVRGDSAAYFCASSLRDRNQPQHFGDGTRLSIL.

The chain recombines TRBV12-3 or TRBV12-4 with TRBJ2-6; D remains unclear. Trimming left V 6 bases short and J 2 bases short, with 14 bases between. The CDR3 consists of 16 residues. CDR3 protein: CASSFRRSTGANVLTF. Written as DNA, the CDR3 is TGTGCCAGCAGCTTCCGGCGATCGACTGGGGCCAACGTCCTGACTTTC.

The V call is TRBV7-9, the J call TRBJ2-7; possibly TRBD2 for D (7 bases). V lost 1 base and J lost 1, with 8 bases in between. This CDR3 contains 14 residues. Germline values: CDR1 SEHNR, CDR2 FQNEAQ (reference sequence). The CDR3, as DNA: TGTGCCAGCAGCTTAGAGGGGGGGTCCTACGAGCAGTACGTC. This translates into CASSLEGGSYEQYV.

The genes are TRBV7-9 and TRBJ2-6; D perhaps matches TRBD1 (6 bases). This CDR3 contains 15 residues. Per germline, CDR1 SEHNR and CDR2 FQNEAQ (reference sequence). Deletions cut 5 bases from V and 1 base from J, with 9 bases between. The CDR3 here is CASSPGQSGANVLTF. The CDR3 nucleotides are TGTGCCAGCAGCCCCGGACAGTCTGGGGCCAACGTCCTGACTTTC.

This rearrangement joins TRBV6-5 to TRBJ1-6, with D maybe TRBD1 (5 bases). The CDR3 has 15 residues. The germline V and J ends were trimmed by 7 bases and 10 bases, with 20 bases remaining between them. Per the germline V gene, CDR1 is MNHEY and CDR2 is SVGAGI. The CDR3 nucleotides read TGTGCCAGCAACCTGGACAAGGTTGGTCGGTCACCCCTCCACTTT. Amino acids: CASNLDKVGRSPLHF.

Comments on this clonotype: A read error may produce the germline difference seen at one junction end. This chain connects TRBV30 to TRBJ2-2; perhaps TRBD2 as D (6 bases). CDR1 and CDR2 (germline): GTSNPN, SVGIG (reference sequence). The CDR3 spans 15 residues. DNA of the CDR3: TGTGCCCGGAGGGTGGCGAACCACTTCACCGGGGAGCTGTTTTTT. Amino acid sequence: CARRVANHFTGELFF.

V and J are TRBV20-1 and TRBJ1-1; 7 bases are a match to TRBD1. The germline CDR1 and CDR2 sequences are DFQATT and SNEGSKA (reference sequence). CDR3 length equals 12 residues. The J segment lost 5 bases and the V segment lost 3 bases, leaving 3 bases of the junction unmatched. CDR3: CSASEQGTEAFF. The DNA for the CDR3 is TGCAGTGCTAGTGAACAGGGGACTGAAGCTTTCTTT.

J is TRBJ2-1 and V is TRBV27; no reliable D call. The germline V gene encodes CDR1 MNHEY and CDR2 SMNVEV (reference sequence). This CDR3 region has 11 residues. Between the trimmed V and J ends, which lost 3 bases and 6 bases, there was a span of 3 bases. CDR3 nucleotides: TGTGCCAGCAGTTTGCTCAATGAGCAGTTCTTC. Protein product: CASSLLNEQFF.